This T cell receptor (beta chain) is drawn from a study of cytomegalovirus exposure and HLA in healthy donors. The CDR3 is 16 residues long. In the PCR, 60 Vbeta and 13 Jbeta primers were used. The table came from immunoSEQ multiplex PCR; TCRdb's copy has only in-frame clones and leaves some out. This sample has 150,000 to 200,000 clones, with 80% found just once. The chain joins TRBV21-1 to TRBJ2-7; TRBD1, as called in the table, went unchecked against the DNA. TRBV21-1 counts as a pseudogene. Material for sequencing was PBMCs. The receptor comes from a man in his forties in good health and CMV-seropositive. The CDR3 region has the DNA TGTGCCAGCTCAAAAGAGGGGGGACAGGGTTCCTACGAGCAGTACTTC. Encoded protein: CASSKEGGQGSYEQYF.